Given below is one TCR beta chain in context. Germline loops: CDR1 MNHNS, CDR2 SASEGT. Germline trimming cut 10 bases from V and 5 bases from J; bases unmatched to any gene: 10. This CDR3 has 14 residues. TCRdb used MiXCR to reprocess the 5' RACE reads, holding one entry per CDR3 protein. The sample carries about 730,000 distinct CDR3 sequences, 21% recorded once. This sample is drawn from a study of identical twins. The sample was also linked to a second study, of T cells expressing NK-cell markers. That publication notes: Seven sequenced donors out of eight were HCMV-seropositive, one seronegative. Each of about six donors carried dominant NKG2C+ clonotypes accounting for about 1.0-8% of CD8+ T cells. One observes that, in several donors, these clonotypes were also the leading ones within the CD3+CD56-NKG2C+ fraction.

The TCR originated in a young woman in good health. J is TRBJ2-3 and V is TRBV6-1; 9 nucleotides align to TRBD2. The sequenced material came from PBMCs. The CDR3 region has the DNA TGTGCCATATCGGGGGCGGGAGGGAGAGATACGCAGTATTTT. Its protein product is CAISGAGGRDTQYF.